This TCR beta chain was recovered during a study of Graves' ophthalmopathy and Graves' hyperthyroidism (dated by TCRdb to 2017 to 2018). Concerning the study at large: Peripheral blood was collected at initial diagnosis, prior to any treatment. To tell Graves' ophthalmopathy apart from Graves' hyperthyroidism, and to predict which patients would progress to ophthalmopathy, the study relied on TCR beta repertoire signatures. In total, 135 blood samples were TCR-sequenced: fewer than 50 ophthalmopathy, under 85 hyperthyroidism and 17 hyperthyroidism-to-ophthalmopathy patients. A discovery set of about a hundred patients (43 ophthalmopathy, under 65 stable hyperthyroidism) was enrolled to explore V-J signatures distinguishing ophthalmopathy from hyperthyroidism. For independent validation, a separate cohort was made up of 18 to 20 hyperthyroidism patients plus 17 patients who later progressed from hyperthyroidism to ophthalmopathy. In roughly six hyperthyroidism patients, T-cell repertoires of thyroid tissue and blood were compared. Following sample collection, hyperthyroidism patients were given methimazole at a starting dose of 30 mg daily, and ophthalmopathy patients were given high-dose intravenous methylprednisolone.

The CDR3 holds 12 amino acids from the cysteine to the phenylalanine. This entry keeps only the CDR3 DNA: 36 bases, framed from base 1. CDR1 and CDR2, looked up from the germline V gene, are MGHDK and SYGVNS. A distance of 6 bases separates the germline ends of V and J, which lose 6 bases and 4 bases respectively. TCR beta CDR3 regions were amplified from RNA transcripts for repertoire sequencing. The first round was an RT-PCR using HTBI primers with the Qiagen OneStep RT-PCR kit, and this first round was followed by a second-round multiplex PCR, then size selection and purification. Libraries were sequenced paired-end with 100 bp reads on an Illumina HiSeq2000. Concerning the study's data processing: SOAPnuke was used to process the reads, removing any read that contained adapters or uncalled bases, had a mean Phred below 15, or lacked an exact match to the constant primer or identifier. High-quality paired reads were merged with COPE v1.2.5. Each unique nucleotide sequence was treated as a clonotype, and MiTCR v1.1 was used to align the clonotypes to the IMGT TRB V, D and J references. Analysis was restricted to V-J combinations with a frequency above 0.0001, which covered over 98% of repertoires. A TCR clonal expansion and chaos score per V-J combination was defined as the ratio of F50 clonal expansion to chaos observed in the TCRdist matrix. Features were reduced by Welch's t-statistics and random forest to around 13 V-J combinations, which fed a naive Bayes classifier. The similarity between thyroid and blood repertoires was quantified using the Morisita-Horn index. In TCRdb, the public reads were trimmed at Q25 with fastp and aligned with MiXCR, with productive beta chains retained. Each entry merges the rows of one CDR3 protein and shows their most common DNA and genes. TCRdb's processing, not the authors', yielded these V and J calls. The sample includes 740,000 or so distinct CDR3 sequences, with 35% to 50% observed a single time. The top ten constitute about 40% of the sample.

Comment on this clonotype: It has no known antigen specificity. No quality values exist for individual bases; no much larger clone is one base distant.

Ophthalmopathy patients had moderately to severely active disease, Clinical Activity Score of at least 3, NOSPECS grade of at least 4, and disease duration under 3 months. Patients with other autoimmune diseases, uncontrolled infections, pregnancy or lactation were excluded from the study. Diagnosis relied on clinical symptoms, serum thyroxine, TRAb, thyroid ultrasound and orbital computed tomography. Ficoll-Paque density gradient centrifugation was used to isolate PBMCs from about 10 ml of fresh peripheral blood. Total RNA was extracted using Trizol reagent, and RNA quality was checked on an Agilent 2100 Bioanalyzer. The paper's findings and limits, for the study overall: Most expanded thyroid clonotypes with frequency above 0.001 were also detected in blood, suggesting blood repertoires may reflect the thyroid immune response. Ophthalmopathy was separated from stable hyperthyroidism by the 13-signature model with 85% to 90% sensitivity and 81% to 84% specificity in cross-validation and with 80%/75% in the test set. In validation, the model predicted ophthalmopathy progression with about 64% sensitivity and around 72% specificity; 12 predicted patients were CT-confirmed with GO in a median of approximately six months. Sample size was not statistically predetermined, and group allocation was not concealed from the investigators.

The TCR originated in an adult man with Graves' ophthalmopathy. The sequence links TRBV25-1 to TRBJ2-2, with the D gene uncertain. Sequencing used peripheral blood. Here is the DNA: TGTGCCAGCAGGGTCTGCACCGGGGAGCTGTTTTTT. It translates to CASRVCTGELFF.